This is a list of T cell receptor beta chains from one sample in a study of T cells after yellow fever vaccination. In TCRdb, the 5' RACE reads were re-called with MiXCR into one record per CDR3 protein. Seen here are about 320,000 distinct CDR3 sequences, 9.5% to 12% observed once, and the top ten hold under 4%. Source: CD4+ T cells sorted from PBMCs, taken 45 days after the yellow fever booster vaccination. The receptors originated from a man younger than 35 who received the YFV17D yellow fever vaccine. The CDR3 runs from the conserved cysteine through the conserved F or W. Fields, in order: J gene, CDR3 length, V gene, clone size, D gene, CDR3 protein, CDR3 DNA. D genes are given only for firm matches. Clone size, where shown, is once, few, many, or a class for clones that have expanded.

J: TRBJ2-3; length: 15; V: TRBV7-3; size: .; D: .; CDR3: CASSPRGGATDTQYF; DNA: TGTGCCAGCAGCCCCAGGGGGGGGGCCACAGATACGCAGTATTTT
J: TRBJ2-5; length: 14; V: TRBV12-3/TRBV12-4; size: .; D: .; CDR3: CASSLTRESETQYF; DNA: TGTGCCAGCAGTCTCACAAGAGAGTCAGAGACCCAGTACTTC
J: TRBJ1-6; length: 15; V: TRBV4-1; size: few; D: .; CDR3: CASSQGHSVISPLHF; DNA: TGCGCCAGCAGCCAAGGTCACAGTGTTATTTCACCCCTCCACTTT
J: TRBJ2-2; length: 15; V: TRBV6-1; size: many; D: .; CDR3: CASSPGTLNTGELFF; DNA: TGTGCCAGCAGTCCCGGGACTTTGAACACCGGGGAGCTGTTTTTT
J: TRBJ2-2; length: 13; V: TRBV30; size: .; D: .; CDR3: CAWSVPGDGELFF; DNA: TGTGCCTGGAGTGTACCAGGGGACGGGGAGCTGTTTTTT
J: TRBJ2-5; length: 13; V: TRBV2; size: .; D: .; CDR3: CASSESQKGTQYF; DNA: TGTGCCAGCAGTGAATCCCAAAAAGGAACCCAGTACTTC
J: TRBJ1-6; length: 18; V: TRBV5-4; size: .; D: .; CDR3: CASSYRTSQSSYNSPLHF; DNA: TGTGCCAGCAGCTATAGGACTTCTCAGAGCTCCTATAATTCACCCCTCCACTTT
J: TRBJ1-2; length: 11; V: TRBV29-1; size: .; D: .; CDR3: CSVTGPYGYTF; DNA: TGCAGCGTTACAGGGCCCTATGGCTACACCTTC
J: TRBJ1-1; length: 14; V: TRBV20-1; size: .; D: TRBD1; CDR3: CSARTGTGPTEAFF; DNA: TGCAGTGCAAGGACGGGGACAGGGCCTACTGAAGCTTTCTTT
J: TRBJ2-7; length: 15; V: TRBV5-8; size: .; D: TRBD2; CDR3: CASSPPRGGAWEQYF; DNA: TGTGCCAGCAGCCCCCCGCGGGGGGGCGCGTGGGAGCAGTACTTC
J: TRBJ2-1; length: 16; V: TRBV4-3; size: few; D: .; CDR3: CASSGASSTSYNEQFF; DNA: TGCGCCAGCTCGGGGGCTAGCTCGACATCCTACAATGAGCAGTTCTTC
J: TRBJ2-7; length: 16; V: TRBV7-2; size: few; D: .; CDR3: CASSPHQPGLSYEQYF; DNA: TGTGCCAGCAGCCCCCATCAGCCGGGCCTCTCCTACGAGCAGTACTTC
J: TRBJ2-5; length: 13; V: TRBV12-3/TRBV12-4; size: many; D: TRBD2; CDR3: CASRTSGQETQYF; DNA: TGTGCCAGCCGGACTAGCGGTCAAGAGACCCAGTACTTC
J: TRBJ1-2; length: 15; V: TRBV18; size: few; D: TRBD1; CDR3: CASSPLPGQGYGYTF; DNA: TGTGCCAGCTCACCACTCCCCGGACAGGGATATGGCTACACCTTC
J: TRBJ1-6; length: 13; V: TRBV30; size: .; D: .; CDR3: CAWSSTLSSPLHF; DNA: TGTGCCTGGAGCTCTACATTATCTTCACCCCTCCACTTT
J: TRBJ2-1; length: 15; V: TRBV4-3; size: few; D: .; CDR3: CASSQGTGGYNEQFF; DNA: TGCGCCAGCAGCCAAGGGACCGGGGGCTACAATGAGCAGTTCTTC
J: TRBJ2-1; length: 15; V: TRBV6-1; size: .; D: .; CDR3: CASSTSWDRYNEQFF; DNA: TGTGCCAGCAGTACCAGCTGGGACCGCTACAATGAGCAGTTCTTC
J: TRBJ2-1; length: 16; V: TRBV5-1; size: .; D: TRBD1; CDR3: CASSWTTGNLYNEQFF; DNA: TGCGCCAGCAGCTGGACGACAGGGAACCTATACAATGAGCAGTTCTTC
J: TRBJ2-5; length: 15; V: TRBV4-2; size: .; D: .; CDR3: CASSQAGDPQETQYF; DNA: TGTGCCAGCAGCCAAGCGGGGGACCCACAAGAGACCCAGTACTTC
J: TRBJ2-3; length: 17; V: TRBV7-3; size: .; D: TRBD2; CDR3: CASSLNGGASSTDTQYF; DNA: TGTGCCAGCAGCTTAAACGGGGGGGCCAGTAGCACAGATACGCAGTATTTT
J: TRBJ1-1; length: 13; V: TRBV29-1; size: .; D: .; CDR3: CSVTLTGLTEAFF; DNA: TGCAGCGTTACTTTGACAGGTCTCACTGAAGCTTTCTTT
J: TRBJ2-3; length: 16; V: TRBV4-3; size: few; D: TRBD1; CDR3: CASSRDRGTGSDTQYF; DNA: TGCGCCAGCAGCCGGGATCGTGGGACAGGGTCAGATACGCAGTATTTT
J: TRBJ2-3; length: 12; V: TRBV20-1; size: .; D: .; CDR3: CSAQQRFDTQYF; DNA: TGCAGTGCTCAACAACGGTTTGATACGCAGTATTTT
J: TRBJ1-6; length: 14; V: TRBV4-3; size: .; D: .; CDR3: CASSQSGFVSPLHF; DNA: TGCGCCAGCAGCCAATCCGGGTTCGTTTCACCCCTCCACTTT
J: TRBJ1-5; length: 19; V: TRBV10-2; size: .; D: TRBD1; CDR3: CASSGYNFRGTGRNQPQHF; DNA: TGCGCCAGCAGTGGATATAACTTTAGAGGGACAGGGAGGAATCAGCCCCAGCATTTT
J: TRBJ1-5; length: 13; V: TRBV12-3/TRBV12-4; size: few; D: .; CDR3: CASSFWGNQPQHF; DNA: TGTGCCAGCAGTTTCTGGGGAAATCAGCCCCAGCATTTT
J: TRBJ1-2; length: 13; V: TRBV7-2; size: .; D: .; CDR3: CASSLRVADGYTF; DNA: TGTGCCAGCAGCTTACGGGTCGCCGATGGCTACACCTTC